This is a list of T cell receptor beta chains from one sample in a study of blood T cell repertoires in COVID-19. The data were produced by immunoSEQ multiplex PCR, yet TCRdb's version contains in-frame clones alone and is incomplete. The sample lists over 25,000 clones; roughly nine tenths were seen once. The sample consisted of peripheral blood. The source is a man aged 55 to 70 with acute or convalescent COVID-19. Both conserved end residues are part of each CDR3. The D gene is left open where the match is weak. The size entry is marked missing in some rows and otherwise reads once, few, many or a size class.

CDR3: CASSFGGGTNQPQHF
DNA: TGTGCCAGCAGCTTTGGGGGAGGTACCAATCAGCCCCAGCATTTT
D: -
V: TRBV11-2
size: -
J: TRBJ1-5

CDR3: CASRRQNTEAFF
DNA: TGTGCCAGCAGACGACAGAACACTGAAGCTTTCTTT
D: -
V: TRBV7-9
size: -
J: TRBJ1-1

CDR3: CASSPSVSWGYTF
DNA: TGTGCCAGCAGTCCCTCCGTCAGTTGGGGCTACACCTTC
D: -
V: TRBV6-5
size: -
J: TRBJ1-2

CDR3: CASSLQGALNTEAFF
DNA: TGTGCCAGCAGTTTACAGGGGGCCTTGAACACTGAAGCTTTCTTT
D: TRBD1
V: TRBV27
size: -
J: TRBJ1-1

CDR3: CASSLGSGQGYYEQYF
DNA: TGTGCCAGCAGCTTAGGATCGGGACAGGGGTACTACGAGCAGTACTTC
D: TRBD1
V: TRBV11-2
size: -
J: TRBJ2-7

CDR3: CASSPGQTFGYTF
DNA: TGCGCCAGCAGCCCGGGACAGACCTTTGGCTACACCTTC
D: TRBD1
V: TRBV5-1
size: -
J: TRBJ1-2

CDR3: CASSMGLGYTF
DNA: TGTGCCAGTAGTATGGGGCTTGGCTACACCTTC
D: -
V: TRBV19
size: -
J: TRBJ1-2

CDR3: CASTRGQINQPQHF
DNA: TGTGCCAGTACCCGGGGACAGATCAATCAGCCCCAGCATTTT
D: TRBD1
V: TRBV19
size: -
J: TRBJ1-5

CDR3: CATSRGRGQTF
DNA: TGTGCCACCAGCAGAGGTCGGGGACAGACCTTC
D: TRBD1
V: TRBV15
size: -
J: TRBJ2-7

CDR3: CASSPGGPNQPQHF
DNA: TGTGCCAGCAGTCCAGGGGGTCCCAATCAGCCCCAGCATTTT
D: TRBD1
V: TRBV27
size: -
J: TRBJ1-5

CDR3: CASSLPTLREAFF
DNA: TGTGCCAGCAGCCTCCCGACCCTACGGGAGGCTTTCTTT
D: -
V: TRBV11-2
size: -
J: TRBJ1-1

CDR3: CASSPSGTATQPQHF
DNA: TGTGCCAGCAGCCCTTCCGGGACAGCTACTCAGCCCCAGCATTTT
D: TRBD1
V: TRBV7-9
size: once
J: TRBJ1-5